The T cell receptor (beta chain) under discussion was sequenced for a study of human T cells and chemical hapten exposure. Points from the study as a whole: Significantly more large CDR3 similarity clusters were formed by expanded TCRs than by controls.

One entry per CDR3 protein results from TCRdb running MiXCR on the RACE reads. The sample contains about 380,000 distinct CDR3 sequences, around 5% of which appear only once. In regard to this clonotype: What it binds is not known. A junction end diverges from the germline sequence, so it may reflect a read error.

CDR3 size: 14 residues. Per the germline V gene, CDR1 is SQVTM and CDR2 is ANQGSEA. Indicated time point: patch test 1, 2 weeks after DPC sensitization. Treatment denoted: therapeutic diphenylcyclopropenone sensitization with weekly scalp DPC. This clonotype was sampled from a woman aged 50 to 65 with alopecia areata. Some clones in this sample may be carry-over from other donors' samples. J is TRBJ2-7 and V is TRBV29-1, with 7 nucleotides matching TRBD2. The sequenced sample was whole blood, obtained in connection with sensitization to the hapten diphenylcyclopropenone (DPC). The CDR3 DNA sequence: TGCAGCGTTGGTTCCGGGAGGTTCTCCTACGAGCTGTACTTC. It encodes CSVGSGRFSYELYF.